This TCR beta chain was sequenced in a study of blood T cell repertoires in COVID-19. Study-level background: Sample material is recorded as cDNA or gDNA derived from T cells, B-cell-depleted T cells, or PBMCs.

Trimming pared 4 bases from V and 0 bases from J, leaving 6 bases between. This CDR3 is built from 15 residues. The germline gives CDR1 KGHDR, CDR2 SFDVKD. This clone was detected once. Source study methods: Researchers report that nucleated cell counts were estimated from reference gene primer amplification. Profiling relied on immunoSEQ multiplex PCR, and the TCRdb table lists in-frame clones only, not all of them. Clonal size and the V and J genes are those of that table, whereas D and trimming came from the DNA. The data hold 100,000 or so clones, with more than 70% observed a single time. This clonotype was sampled from a man aged 55 to 70 with acute or convalescent COVID-19. Input material: peripheral blood. The V gene is TRBV24-1, the J gene TRBJ2-6; D uncertain. The chain's CDR3 is CATSDHYSGANVLTF. As DNA, the CDR3 is TGTGCCACCAGTGACCACTACTCTGGGGCCAACGTCCTGACTTTC.